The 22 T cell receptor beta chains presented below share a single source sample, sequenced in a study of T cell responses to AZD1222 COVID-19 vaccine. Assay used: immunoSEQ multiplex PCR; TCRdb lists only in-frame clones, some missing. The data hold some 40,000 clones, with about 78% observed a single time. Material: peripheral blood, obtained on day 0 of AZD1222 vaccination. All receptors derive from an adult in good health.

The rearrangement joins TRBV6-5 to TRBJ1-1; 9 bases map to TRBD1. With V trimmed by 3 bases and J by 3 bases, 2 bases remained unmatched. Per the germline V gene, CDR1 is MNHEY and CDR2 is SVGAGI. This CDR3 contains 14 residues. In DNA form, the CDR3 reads TGTGCCAGCAGTTATGGACAGGGGCACACTGAAGCTTTCTTT. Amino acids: CASSYGQGHTEAFF.

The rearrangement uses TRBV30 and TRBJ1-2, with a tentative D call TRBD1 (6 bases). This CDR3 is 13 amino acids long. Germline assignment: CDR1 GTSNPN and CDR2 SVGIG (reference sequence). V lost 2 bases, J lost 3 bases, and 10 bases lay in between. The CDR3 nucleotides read TGTGCCTGGAGTCAGGGGCGCGACTATGGCTACACCTTC. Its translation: CAWSQGRDYGYTF.

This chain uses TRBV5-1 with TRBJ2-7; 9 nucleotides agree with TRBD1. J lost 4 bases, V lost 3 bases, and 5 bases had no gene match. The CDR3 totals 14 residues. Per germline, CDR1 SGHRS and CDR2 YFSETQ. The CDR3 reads CASSSDGTGYEQYF. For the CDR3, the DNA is TGCGCCAGCAGCTCAGACGGGACAGGGTACGAGCAGTACTTC.

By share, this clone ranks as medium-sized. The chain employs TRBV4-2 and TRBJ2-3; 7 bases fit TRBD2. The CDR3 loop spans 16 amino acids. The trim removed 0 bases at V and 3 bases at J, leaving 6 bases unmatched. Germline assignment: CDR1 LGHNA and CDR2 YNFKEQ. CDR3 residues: CASSQDAGRGTDTQYF. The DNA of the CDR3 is TGTGCCAGCAGCCAAGACGCGGGGAGGGGAACAGATACGCAGTATTTT.

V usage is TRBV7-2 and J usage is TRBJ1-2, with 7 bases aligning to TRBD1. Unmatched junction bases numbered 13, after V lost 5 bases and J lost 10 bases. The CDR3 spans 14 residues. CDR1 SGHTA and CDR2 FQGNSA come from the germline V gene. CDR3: CASSPLLPDRVYTF. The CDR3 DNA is TGTGCCAGCAGCCCTTTACTACCAGACAGGGTCTACACCTTC.

The CDR3 here is CASSTYRERNEKLFF. The CDR3, as DNA: TGTGCCAGCAGTACATACAGGGAAAGGAATGAAAAACTGTTTTTT. The J gene is TRBJ1-4, the V gene TRBV6-6; TRBD1 might be the D (6 bases). V was shortened by 5 bases and J by 5 bases, with 15 bases between the two germline ends. From germline, CDR1 is MNHNY and CDR2 SVGAGI (reference sequence). This CDR3 comprises 15 residues.

The CDR3 region is CASSPSPGTAETQYF. The CDR3, as DNA: TGCGCCAGCAGCCCCTCCCCGGGGACAGCGGAGACCCAGTACTTC. The chain combines TRBV5-1 with TRBJ2-5; 7 nucleotides match TRBD1. V trimming: 4 bases; J trimming: 5 bases; junction bases outside the gene matches: 11. Per germline, CDR1 SGHRS and CDR2 YFSETQ. The CDR3 sequence is 15 residues long.

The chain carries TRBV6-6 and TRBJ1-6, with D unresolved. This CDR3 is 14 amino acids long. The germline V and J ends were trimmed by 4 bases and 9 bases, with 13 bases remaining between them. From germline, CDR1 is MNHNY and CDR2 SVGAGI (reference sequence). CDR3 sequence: CASSLAGSGSPLHF. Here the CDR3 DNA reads TGTGCCAGCAGTTTAGCCGGGTCAGGTTCACCCCTCCACTTT.

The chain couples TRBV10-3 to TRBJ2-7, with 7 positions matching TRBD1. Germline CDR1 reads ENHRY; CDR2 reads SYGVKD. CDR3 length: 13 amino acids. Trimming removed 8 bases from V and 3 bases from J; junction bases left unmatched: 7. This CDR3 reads CAIALPGGYEQYF. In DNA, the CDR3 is TGTGCCATCGCGCTACCAGGGGGCTACGAGCAGTACTTC.

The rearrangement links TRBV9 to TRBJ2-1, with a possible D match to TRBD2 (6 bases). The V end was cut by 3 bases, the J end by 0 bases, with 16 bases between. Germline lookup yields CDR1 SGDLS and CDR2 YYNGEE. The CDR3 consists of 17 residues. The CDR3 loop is CASSEEGLASSYNEQFF. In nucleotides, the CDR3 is TGTGCCAGCAGCGAGGAGGGGCTAGCGAGCTCCTACAATGAGCAGTTCTTC.

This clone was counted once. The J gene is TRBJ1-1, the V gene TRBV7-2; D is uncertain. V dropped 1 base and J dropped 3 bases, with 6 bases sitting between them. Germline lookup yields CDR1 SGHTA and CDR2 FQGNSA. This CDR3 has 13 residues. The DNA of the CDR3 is TGTGCCAGCAGCTTAGGCCAGTACACTGAAGCTTTCTTT. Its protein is CASSLGQYTEAFF.

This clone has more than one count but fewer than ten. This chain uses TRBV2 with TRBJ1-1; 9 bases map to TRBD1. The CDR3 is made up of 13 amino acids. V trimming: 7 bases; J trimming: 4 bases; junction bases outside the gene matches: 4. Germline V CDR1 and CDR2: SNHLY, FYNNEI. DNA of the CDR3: TGTGCCAGCATGATACAGGGGGCCACTGAAGCTTTCTTT. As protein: CASMIQGATEAFF.

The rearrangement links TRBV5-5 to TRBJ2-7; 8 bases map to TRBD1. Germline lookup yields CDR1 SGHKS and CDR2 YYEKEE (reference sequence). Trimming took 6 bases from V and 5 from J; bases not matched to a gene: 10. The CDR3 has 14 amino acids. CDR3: CASITVQGADEQYF. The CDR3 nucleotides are TGTGCCAGCATTACGGTGCAGGGGGCCGACGAGCAGTACTTC.

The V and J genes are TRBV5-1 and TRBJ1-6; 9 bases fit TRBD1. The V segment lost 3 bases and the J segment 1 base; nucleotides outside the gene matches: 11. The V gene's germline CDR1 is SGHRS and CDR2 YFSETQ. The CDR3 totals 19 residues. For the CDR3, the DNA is TGCGCCAGCAGCTCACGACAGGGGGATTGGGCTTCCTATAATTCACCCCTCCACTTT. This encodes CASSSRQGDWASYNSPLHF.

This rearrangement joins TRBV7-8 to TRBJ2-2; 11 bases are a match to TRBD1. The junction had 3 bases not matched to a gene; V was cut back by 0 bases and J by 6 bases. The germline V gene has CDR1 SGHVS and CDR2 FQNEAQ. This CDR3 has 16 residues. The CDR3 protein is CASSLAGTGGSGELFF. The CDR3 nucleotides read TGTGCCAGCAGCTTAGCCGGGACAGGGGGTTCCGGGGAGCTGTTTTTT.

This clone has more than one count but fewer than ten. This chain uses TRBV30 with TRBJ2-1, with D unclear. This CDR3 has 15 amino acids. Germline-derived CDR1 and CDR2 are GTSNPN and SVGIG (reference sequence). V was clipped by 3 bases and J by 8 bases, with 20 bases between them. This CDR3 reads CAWRLKLADRHEQFF. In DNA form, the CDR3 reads TGTGCCTGGAGGTTAAAACTGGCAGATCGGCATGAGCAGTTCTTC. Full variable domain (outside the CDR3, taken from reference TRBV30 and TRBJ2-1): SQTIHQWPATLVQPVGSPLSLECTVEGTSNPNLYWYRQAAGRGLQLLFYSVGIGQISSEVPQNLSASRPQDRQFILSSKKLLLSDSGFYLCAWRLKLADRHEQFFGPGTRLTVL.

This CDR3 reads CASSPGGTNTGELFF. CDR3 DNA: TGCGCCAGCAGCCCGGGGGGGACCAACACCGGGGAGCTGTTTTTT. This rearrangement joins TRBV5-1 to TRBJ2-2; 8 positions agree with TRBD2. Germline trimming cut 4 bases from V and 2 bases from J; bases unmatched to any gene: 4. The CDR3 sequence is 15 residues long. CDR1 is SGHRS and CDR2 is YFSETQ in the germline V gene. Full variable domain (outside the CDR3, taken from reference TRBV5-1 and TRBJ2-2): KAGVTQTPRYLIKTRGQQVTLSCSPISGHRSVSWYQQTPGQGLQFLFEYFSETQRNKGNFPGRFSGRQFSNSRSEMNVSTLELGDSALYLCASSPGGTNTGELFFGEGSRLTVL.

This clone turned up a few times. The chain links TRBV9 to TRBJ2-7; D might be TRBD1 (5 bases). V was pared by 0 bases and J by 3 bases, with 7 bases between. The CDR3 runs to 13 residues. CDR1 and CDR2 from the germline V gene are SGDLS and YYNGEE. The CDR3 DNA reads TGTGCCAGCAGCGTAGATAGGGGCTACGAGCAGTACTTC. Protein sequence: CASSVDRGYEQYF.

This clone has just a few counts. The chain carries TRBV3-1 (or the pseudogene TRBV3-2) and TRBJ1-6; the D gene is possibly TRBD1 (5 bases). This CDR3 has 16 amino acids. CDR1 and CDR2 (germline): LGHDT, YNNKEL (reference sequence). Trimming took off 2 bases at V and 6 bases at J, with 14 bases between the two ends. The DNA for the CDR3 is TGTGCCAGCAGCCAACCCCGGGGCAGGGTTAATTCACCCCTCCACTTT. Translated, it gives CASSQPRGRVNSPLHF.

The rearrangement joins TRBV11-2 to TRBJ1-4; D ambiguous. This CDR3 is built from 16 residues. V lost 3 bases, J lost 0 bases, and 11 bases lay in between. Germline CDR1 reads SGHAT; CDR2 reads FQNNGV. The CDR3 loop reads CASSLNSLATNEKLFF. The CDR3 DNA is TGTGCCAGCAGCTTGAACAGCCTTGCAACTAATGAAAAACTGTTTTTT.

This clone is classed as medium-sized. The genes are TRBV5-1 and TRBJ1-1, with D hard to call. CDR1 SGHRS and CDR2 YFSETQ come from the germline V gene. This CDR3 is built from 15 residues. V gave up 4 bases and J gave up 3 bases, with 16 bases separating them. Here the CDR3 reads CASSLGGSRDTEAFF. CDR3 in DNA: TGCGCCAGCAGCCTGGGAGGTTCTAGGGACACTGAAGCTTTCTTT.

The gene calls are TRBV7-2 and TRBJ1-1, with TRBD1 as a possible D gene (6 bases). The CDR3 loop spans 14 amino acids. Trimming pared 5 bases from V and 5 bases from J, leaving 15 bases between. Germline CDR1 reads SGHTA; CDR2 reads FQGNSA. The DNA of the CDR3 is TGTGCCAGCAGCCTTGGAGGGGGGTGGACTGAAGCTTTCTTT. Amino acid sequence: CASSLGGGWTEAFF.